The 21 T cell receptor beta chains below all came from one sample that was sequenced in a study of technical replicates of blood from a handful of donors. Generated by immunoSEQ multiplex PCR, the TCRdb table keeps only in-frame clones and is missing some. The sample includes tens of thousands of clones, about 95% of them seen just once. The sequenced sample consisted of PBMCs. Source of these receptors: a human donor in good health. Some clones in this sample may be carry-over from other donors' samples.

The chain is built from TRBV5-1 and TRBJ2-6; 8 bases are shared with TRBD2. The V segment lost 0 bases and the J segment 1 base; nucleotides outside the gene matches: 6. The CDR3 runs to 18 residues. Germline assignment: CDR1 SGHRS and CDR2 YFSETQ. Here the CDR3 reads CASSLAAGGPSGANVLTF. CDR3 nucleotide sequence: TGCGCCAGCAGCTTGGCCGCGGGGGGTCCTTCTGGGGCCAACGTCCTGACTTTC. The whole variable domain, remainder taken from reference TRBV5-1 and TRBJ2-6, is KAGVTQTPRYLIKTRGQQVTLSCSPISGHRSVSWYQQTPGQGLQFLFEYFSETQRNKGNFPGRFSGRQFSNSRSEMNVSTLELGDSALYLCASSLAAGGPSGANVLTFGAGSRLTVL.

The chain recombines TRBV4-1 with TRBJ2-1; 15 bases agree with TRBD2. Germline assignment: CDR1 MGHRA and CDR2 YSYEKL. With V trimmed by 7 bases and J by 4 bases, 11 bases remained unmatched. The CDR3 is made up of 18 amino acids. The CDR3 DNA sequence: TGCGCCAGCACTGGAAGACCCGGACTAGCGGGAGGGTACAATGAGCAGTTCTTC. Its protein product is CASTGRPGLAGGYNEQFF.

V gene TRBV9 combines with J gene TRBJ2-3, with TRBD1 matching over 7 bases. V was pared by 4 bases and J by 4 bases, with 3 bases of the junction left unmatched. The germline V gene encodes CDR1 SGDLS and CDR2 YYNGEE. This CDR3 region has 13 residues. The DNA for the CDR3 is TGTGCCAGCAGCTTGGGGACAGCAGATACGCAGTATTTT. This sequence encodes CASSLGTADTQYF.

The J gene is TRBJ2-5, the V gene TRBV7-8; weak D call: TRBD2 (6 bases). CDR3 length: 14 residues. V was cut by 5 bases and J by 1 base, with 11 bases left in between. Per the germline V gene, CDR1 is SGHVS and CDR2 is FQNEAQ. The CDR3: CASSVGTGQETQYF. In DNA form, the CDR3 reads TGTGCCAGCAGCGTAGGGACTGGCCAAGAGACCCAGTACTTC.

In DNA form, the CDR3 reads TGTGCCAGCCCCTTAAGGGCTAGCGTTACCTACAATGAGCAGTTCTTC. This translates into CASPLRASVTYNEQFF. The chain carries TRBV5-8 and TRBJ2-1, with a possible D match to TRBD2 (6 bases). Deletions cut 7 bases from V and 2 bases from J, with 19 bases between. Per the germline V gene, CDR1 is SGHTS and CDR2 is YDEGEE. The CDR3 has 16 residues.

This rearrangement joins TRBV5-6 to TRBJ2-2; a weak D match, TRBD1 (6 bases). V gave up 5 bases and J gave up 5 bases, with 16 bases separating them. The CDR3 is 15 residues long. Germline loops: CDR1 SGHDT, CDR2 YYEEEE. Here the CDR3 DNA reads TGTGCCAGCAGTCGGGACATTGCCAGAACCGGGGAGCTGTTTTTT. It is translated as CASSRDIARTGELFF.

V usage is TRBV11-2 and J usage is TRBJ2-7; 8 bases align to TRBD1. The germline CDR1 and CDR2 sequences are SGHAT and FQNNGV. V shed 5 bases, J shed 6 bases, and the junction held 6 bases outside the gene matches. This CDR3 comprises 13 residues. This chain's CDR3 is CASSLRDRSEQYF. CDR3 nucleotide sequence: TGTGCCAGCAGCCTACGGGACAGGTCCGAGCAGTACTTC.

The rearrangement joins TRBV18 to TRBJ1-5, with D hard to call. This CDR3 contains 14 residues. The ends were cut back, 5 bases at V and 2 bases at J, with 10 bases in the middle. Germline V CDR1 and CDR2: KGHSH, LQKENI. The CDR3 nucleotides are TGTGCCAGCTCAGAGGGAGGCGGCAATCAGCCCCAGCATTTT. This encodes CASSEGGGNQPQHF. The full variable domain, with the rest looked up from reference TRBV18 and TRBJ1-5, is NAGVMQNPRHLVRRRGQEARLRCSPMKGHSHVYWYRQLPEEGLKFMVYLQKENIIDESGMPKERFSAEFPKEGPSILRIQQVVRGDSAAYFCASSEGGGNQPQHFGDGTRLSIL.

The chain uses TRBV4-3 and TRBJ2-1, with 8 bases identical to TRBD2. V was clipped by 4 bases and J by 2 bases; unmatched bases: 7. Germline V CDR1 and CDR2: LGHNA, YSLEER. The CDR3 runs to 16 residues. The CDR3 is CASSRRLARAYNEQFF. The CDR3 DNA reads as TGCGCCAGCAGCCGCCGACTAGCGCGTGCCTACAATGAGCAGTTCTTC.

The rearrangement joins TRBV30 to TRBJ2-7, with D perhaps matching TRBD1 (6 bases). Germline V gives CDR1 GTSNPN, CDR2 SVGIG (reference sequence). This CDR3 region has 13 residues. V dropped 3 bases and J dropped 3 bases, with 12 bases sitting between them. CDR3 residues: CAWRGKGVYEQYF. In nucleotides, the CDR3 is TGTGCCTGGAGGGGCAAGGGGGTCTACGAGCAGTACTTC. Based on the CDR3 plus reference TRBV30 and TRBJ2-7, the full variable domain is SQTIHQWPATLVQPVGSPLSLECTVEGTSNPNLYWYRQAAGRGLQLLFYSVGIGQISSEVPQNLSASRPQDRQFILSSKKLLLSDSGFYLCAWRGKGVYEQYFGPGTRLTVT.

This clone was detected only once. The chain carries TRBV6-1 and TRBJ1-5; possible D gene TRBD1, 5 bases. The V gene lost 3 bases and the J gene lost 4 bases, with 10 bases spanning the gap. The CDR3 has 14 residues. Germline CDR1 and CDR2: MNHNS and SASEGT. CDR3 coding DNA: TGTGCCAGCAGTGATTGGCAGGGTAATCAGCCCCAGCATTTT. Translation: CASSDWQGNQPQHF.

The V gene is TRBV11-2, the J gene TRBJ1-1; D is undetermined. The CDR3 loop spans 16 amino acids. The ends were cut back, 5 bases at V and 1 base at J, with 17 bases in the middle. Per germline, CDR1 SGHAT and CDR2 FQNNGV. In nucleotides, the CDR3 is TGTGCCAGCAGCCTCAACACCTGGGCCGCGAACACTGAAGCTTTCTTT. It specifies CASSLNTWAANTEAFF.

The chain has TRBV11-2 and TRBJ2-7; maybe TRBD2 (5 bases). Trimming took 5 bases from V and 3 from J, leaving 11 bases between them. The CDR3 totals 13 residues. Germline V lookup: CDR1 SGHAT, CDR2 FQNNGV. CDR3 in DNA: TGTGCCAGCAGCAACGGGATAGGCTACGAGCAGTACTTC. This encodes CASSNGIGYEQYF.

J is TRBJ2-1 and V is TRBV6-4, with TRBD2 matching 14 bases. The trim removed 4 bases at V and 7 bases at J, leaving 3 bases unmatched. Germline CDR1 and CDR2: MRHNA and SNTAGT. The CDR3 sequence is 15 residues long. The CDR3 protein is CASSVTSGGANEQFF. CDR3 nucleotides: TGTGCCAGCAGTGTGACTAGCGGGGGGGCTAATGAGCAGTTCTTC.

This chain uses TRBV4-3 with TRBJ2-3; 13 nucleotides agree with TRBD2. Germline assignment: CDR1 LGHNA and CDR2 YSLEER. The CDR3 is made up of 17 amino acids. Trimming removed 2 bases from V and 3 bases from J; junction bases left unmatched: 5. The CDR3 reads CASSQHSGLAGTDTQYF. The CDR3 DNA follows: TGCGCCAGCAGCCAACACTCGGGACTAGCGGGAACAGATACGCAGTATTTT.

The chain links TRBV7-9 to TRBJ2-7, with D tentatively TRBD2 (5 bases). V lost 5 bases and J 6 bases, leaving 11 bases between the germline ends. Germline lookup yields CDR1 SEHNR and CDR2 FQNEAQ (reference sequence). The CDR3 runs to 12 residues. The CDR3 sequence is CASSPPGGEQYF. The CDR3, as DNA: TGTGCCAGCAGCCCGCCCGGAGGCGAGCAGTACTTC.

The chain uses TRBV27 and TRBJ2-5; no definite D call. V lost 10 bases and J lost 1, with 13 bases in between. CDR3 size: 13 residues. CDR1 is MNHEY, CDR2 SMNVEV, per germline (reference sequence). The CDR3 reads CAIPPRSQETQYF. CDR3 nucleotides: TGTGCCATTCCCCCGCGTAGCCAAGAGACCCAGTACTTC.

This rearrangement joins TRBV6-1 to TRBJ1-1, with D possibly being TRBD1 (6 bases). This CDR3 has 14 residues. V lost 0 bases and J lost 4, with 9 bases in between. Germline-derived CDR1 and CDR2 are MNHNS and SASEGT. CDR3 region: CASSEALGGTEAFF. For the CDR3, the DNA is TGTGCCAGCAGTGAAGCCTTAGGGGGCACTGAAGCTTTCTTT.

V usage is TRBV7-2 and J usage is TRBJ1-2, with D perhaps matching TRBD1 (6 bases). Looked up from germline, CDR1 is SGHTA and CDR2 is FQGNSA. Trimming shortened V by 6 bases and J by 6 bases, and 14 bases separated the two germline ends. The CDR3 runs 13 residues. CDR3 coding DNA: TGTGCCAGCAGACCCGCGGGGGGCAATGGCTACACCTTC. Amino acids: CASRPAGGNGYTF.

This chain's CDR3 is CASREPGLALGTQYF. The DNA of the CDR3 is TGTGCCAGCAGGGAACCGGGACTAGCCCTTGGGACCCAGTACTTC. V gene TRBV11-2 combines with J gene TRBJ2-5, with 9 bases fitting TRBD2. Germline V lookup: CDR1 SGHAT, CDR2 FQNNGV. The CDR3 is made up of 15 amino acids. J was trimmed by 7 bases and V by 6 bases; bases with no gene match: 12.

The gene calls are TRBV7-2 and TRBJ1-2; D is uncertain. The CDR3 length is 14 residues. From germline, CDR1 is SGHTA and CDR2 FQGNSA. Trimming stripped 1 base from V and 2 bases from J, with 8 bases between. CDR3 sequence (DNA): TGTGCCAGCAGCTTAGATAACGGGAACTATGGCTACACCTTC. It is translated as CASSLDNGNYGYTF. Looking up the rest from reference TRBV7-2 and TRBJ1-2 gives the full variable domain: GAGVSQSPSNKVTEKGKDVELRCDPISGHTALYWYRQSLGQGLEFLIYFQGNSAPDKSGLPSDRFSAERTGGSVSTLTIQRTQQEDSAVYLCASSLDNGNYGYTFGSGTRLTVV.